A single sample is the source of the 10 T cell receptor beta chains below, sequenced in a study of Ad26.COV2.S vaccination and SARS-CoV-2 variants. Treatment meaning: roughly 18 received Ad26.COV2.S at low or high dose, single or two shots; about five received placebo; per-sample allocation not given. Sampling was performed 63 days after the first vaccine or placebo injection. Produced via immunoSEQ multiplex PCR; TCRdb's table is partial and in-frame only. This sample has a few hundred thousand clones, with roughly 86% found just once. The specimen comprised peripheral blood, sampled in a trial of Ad26.COV2.S vaccine versus placebo. These receptors originate from a person between 18 and 65 years old who received the Ad26.COV2.S COVID-19 vaccine or a placebo.

The J gene is TRBJ2-7, the V gene TRBV27; D possibly uses TRBD1 or TRBD2 (5 bases each). Trimming cost V 3 bases and J 0 bases, with 12 bases left between them. This CDR3 has 15 residues. Looked up from germline, CDR1 is MNHEY and CDR2 is SMNVEV (reference sequence). The DNA for the CDR3 is TGTGCCAGCAGTTTCTCCGAGGGGCCCTCCTACGAGCAGTACTTC. Its translation: CASSFSEGPSYEQYF.

This chain connects TRBV3-1 (or the pseudogene TRBV3-2) to TRBJ1-6; D gene uncertain. V was shortened by 1 base and J by 8 bases, with 6 bases between the two germline ends. This CDR3 is built from 13 residues. Germline V lookup: CDR1 LGHDT, CDR2 YNNKEL (reference sequence). The CDR3 DNA reads TGTGCCAGCAGCCAAGCGATTCATTCACCCCTCCACTTT. Its translation is CASSQAIHSPLHF.

The chain recombines TRBV2 with TRBJ1-4; weak D call: TRBD1 (5 bases). CDR3 length equals 13 residues. Per germline, CDR1 SNHLY and CDR2 FYNNEI. V was trimmed by 10 bases and J by 5 bases, leaving 14 bases between them. CDR3 sequence: CATTRQINEKLFF. Written as DNA, the CDR3 is TGTGCCACCACCAGACAGATAAATGAAAAACTGTTTTTT.

The chain carries TRBV11-2 and TRBJ2-7; D possibly corresponds to TRBD2 (6 bases). Trimming cost V 0 bases and J 0 bases, with 12 bases left between them. CDR1 and CDR2 (germline): SGHAT, FQNNGV. The CDR3 consists of 16 residues. In DNA, the CDR3 is TGTGCCAGCAGCTTAGAACAGCGGGTGCGCTCCTACGAGCAGTACTTC. It codes for CASSLEQRVRSYEQYF.

V gene TRBV4-2 combines with J gene TRBJ1-4; TRBD1 is a possible D gene (5 bases). V was shortened by 0 bases and J by 0 bases, with 29 bases between the two germline ends. Germline CDR1 and CDR2: LGHNA and YNFKEQ. The CDR3 totals 23 residues. The CDR3 loop is CASSQDRGTLGLGQYATNEKLFF. The CDR3 DNA reads as TGTGCCAGCAGCCAAGATCGGGGGACTTTAGGGCTTGGTCAGTACGCAACTAATGAAAAACTGTTTTTT.

The V gene is TRBV9, the J gene TRBJ2-2, with 9 bases identical to TRBD2. CDR1 SGDLS and CDR2 YYNGEE come from the germline V gene. This CDR3 contains 18 residues. Trimming removed 5 bases from V and 2 bases from J; junction bases left unmatched: 13. The DNA for the CDR3 is TGTGCCAGCAGGGGGGGAAGTTTAGCGGGAGTCAACACCGGGGAGCTGTTTTTT. Encoded protein: CASRGGSLAGVNTGELFF.

The chain carries TRBV3-1 (or the pseudogene TRBV3-2) and TRBJ2-7; perhaps TRBD1 as D (6 bases). The CDR3 contains 15 residues. Trimming cost V 0 bases and J 2 bases, with 11 bases left between them. Per the germline V gene, CDR1 is LGHDT and CDR2 is YNNKEL (reference sequence). The CDR3 sequence is CASSQDPGQPYEQYF. CDR3 in DNA: TGTGCCAGCAGCCAAGATCCGGGACAACCCTACGAGCAGTACTTC.

The gene calls are TRBV18 and TRBJ1-1, with 10 bases matching TRBD1. Trimming cost V 5 bases and J 7 bases; bases outside gene matches: 1. This CDR3 has 12 amino acids. Germline assignment: CDR1 KGHSH and CDR2 LQKENI. CDR3 in amino acids: CASSDRGHEAFF. The CDR3 bases are TGTGCCAGCTCAGACAGGGGGCATGAAGCTTTCTTT.

The chain has TRBV7-9 and TRBJ2-1, with 10 bases fitting TRBD1. Germline CDR1 reads SEHNR; CDR2 reads FQNEAQ (reference sequence). This CDR3 contains 15 residues. Unmatched junction bases numbered 4, after V lost 4 bases and J lost 4 bases. The CDR3 sequence: CASSSGQGGYNEQFF. DNA of the CDR3: TGTGCCAGCAGCTCCGGACAGGGGGGATACAATGAGCAGTTCTTC.

J is TRBJ2-7 and V is TRBV6-5; D is tentatively TRBD1 or TRBD2 (6 bases each). Trimming took 5 bases from V and 1 from J, leaving 15 bases between them. Germline V gene sequence: CDR1 MNHEY, CDR2 SVGAGI. The CDR3 contains 15 residues. CDR3 region: CASSRIQGGSYEQYF. CDR3 coding DNA: TGTGCCAGCAGTCGTATACAGGGAGGTTCCTACGAGCAGTACTTC.